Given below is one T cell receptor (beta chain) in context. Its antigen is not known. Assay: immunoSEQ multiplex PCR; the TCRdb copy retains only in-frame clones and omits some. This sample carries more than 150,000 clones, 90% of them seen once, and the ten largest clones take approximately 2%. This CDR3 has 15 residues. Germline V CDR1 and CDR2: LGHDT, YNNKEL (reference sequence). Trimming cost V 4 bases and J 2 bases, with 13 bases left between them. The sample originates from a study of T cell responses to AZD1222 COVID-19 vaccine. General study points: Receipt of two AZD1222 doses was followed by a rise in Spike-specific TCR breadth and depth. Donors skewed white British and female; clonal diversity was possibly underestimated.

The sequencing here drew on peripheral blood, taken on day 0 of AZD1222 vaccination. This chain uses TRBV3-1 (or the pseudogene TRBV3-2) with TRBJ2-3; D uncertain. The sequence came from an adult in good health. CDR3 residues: CASSRGGYDTDTQYF. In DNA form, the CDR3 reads TGTGCCAGCAGCCGCGGCGGTTATGACACAGATACGCAGTATTTT.